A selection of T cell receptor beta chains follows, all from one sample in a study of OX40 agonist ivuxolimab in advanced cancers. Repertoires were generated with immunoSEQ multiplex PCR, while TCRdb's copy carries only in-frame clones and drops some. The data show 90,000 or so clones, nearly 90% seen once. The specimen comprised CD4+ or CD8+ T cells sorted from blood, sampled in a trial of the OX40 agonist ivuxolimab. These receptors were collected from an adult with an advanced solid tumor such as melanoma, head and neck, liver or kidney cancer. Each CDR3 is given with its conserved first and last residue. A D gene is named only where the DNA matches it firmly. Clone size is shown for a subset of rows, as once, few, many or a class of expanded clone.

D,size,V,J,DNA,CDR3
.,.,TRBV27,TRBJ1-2,TGTGCCAGCAGTTTAAAACAGGGACTGAAAAACTATGGCTACACCTTC,CASSLKQGLKNYGYTF
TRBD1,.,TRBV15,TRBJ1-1,TGTGCCACCAGCCGGACAGGCACGAACACTGAAGCTTTCTTT,CATSRTGTNTEAFF
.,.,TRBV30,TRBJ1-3,TGTGCCTGGAGGGGCTCTGGAAACACCATATATTTT,CAWRGSGNTIYF
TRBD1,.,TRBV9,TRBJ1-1,TGTGCCAGCAGCCCATACGGACAGGGAAACACTGAAGCTTTCTTT,CASSPYGQGNTEAFF
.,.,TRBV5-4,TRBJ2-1,TGTGCCAGCAGCCCATACAGGGAGGGAGAGCAGTTCTTC,CASSPYREGEQFF
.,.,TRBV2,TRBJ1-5,TGTGCCAGCAGGCCCGCTGGGGGGGAAAATCAGCCCCAGCATTTT,CASRPAGGENQPQHF
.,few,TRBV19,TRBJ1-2,TGTGCCAGTAGTCCAGGGGCGCGAGGCTACACCTTC,CASSPGARGYTF
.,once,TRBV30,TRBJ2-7,TGTGCCTGGAGTCCAGGGGACTACGAGCAGTACTTC,CAWSPGDYEQYF
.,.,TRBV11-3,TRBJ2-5,TGTGCCAGCAGCTTAGATCCAGGAGGAGAGACCCAGTACTTC,CASSLDPGGETQYF
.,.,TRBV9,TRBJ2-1,TGTGCCAGCAGCGTAGGTGGGCAGATAGGGGGAGCTTACAATGAGCAGTTCTTC,CASSVGGQIGGAYNEQFF
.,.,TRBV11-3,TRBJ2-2,TGTGCCAGCAGCCCTAGTGTGAACACCGGGGAGCTGTTTTTT,CASSPSVNTGELFF
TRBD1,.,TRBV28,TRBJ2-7,TGTGCCAGCAGTACGTACAGGGGCTCCTACGAGCAGTACTTC,CASSTYRGSYEQYF
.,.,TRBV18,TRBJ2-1,TGTGCCAGCTCACCACCGGAGGACCGGAATGAGCAGTTCTTC,CASSPPEDRNEQFF
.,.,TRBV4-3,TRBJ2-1,TGCGCCAGCAGCCTTTCCCAACGGGGGGAGCAGTTCTTC,CASSLSQRGEQFF
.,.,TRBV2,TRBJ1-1,TGTGCCAGCAGTGAAAGTGGAGGGCCATCTGAAGCTTTCTTT,CASSESGGPSEAFF
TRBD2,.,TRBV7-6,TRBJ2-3,TGTGCCAGCAGCCCCCCGGGCGGGAGTGGAGATACGCAGTATTTT,CASSPPGGSGDTQYF
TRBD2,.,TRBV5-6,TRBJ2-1,TGTGCCAGCAGCTTGGAACTAGCGGGAGCCTACAATGAGCAGTTCTTC,CASSLELAGAYNEQFF
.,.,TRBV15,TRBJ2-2,TGTGCCACCAGCAGAGCGGGATTGGGCACCGGGGAGCTGTTTTTT,CATSRAGLGTGELFF
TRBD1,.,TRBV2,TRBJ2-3,TGTGCCAGCGTCGTCTCAGGGGGCGCGACAGATACGCAGTATTTT,CASVVSGGATDTQYF
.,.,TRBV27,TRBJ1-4,TGTGCCAGCAGTTTAAGGGATGGCAATGAAAAACTGTTTTTT,CASSLRDGNEKLFF
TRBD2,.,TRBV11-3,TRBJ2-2,TGTGCCAGCAGCTTAGATGGACTAGCGGGAACCGGGGAGCTGTTTTTT,CASSLDGLAGTGELFF